This T cell receptor beta chain was found in a study of beta chain features in type 1 diabetes. Overall study results and limits: With patients and controls alike, PCR might favor shorter templates to an equal degree. Healthy donors had naive, central memory and Treg TCRB repertoires that appeared less similar than those seen among patients. TCRB CDR3s from Type 1 diabetes patients were moderately but significantly shorter in all four CD4+ subsets.

This clone was seen a handful of times. Antigen unknown. V lost 1 base and J 2 bases, leaving 9 bases between the germline ends. Germline CDR1 and CDR2: SGHRS and YFSETQ. The length of the CDR3 is 14 residues. The study reverse transcribed the entire isolated RNA, so it sequenced expressed TCRB transcripts. Measured with immunoSEQ multiplex PCR; TCRdb has only the in-frame clones, and not every one. In the table there are a few hundred thousand clones, approximately 25% of which are singletons. CD45RO/CCR7/CD25/CD127/CD95/CD27 staining was used to isolate CD4+ naive, central memory, regulatory and stem cell-like memory cells by sorting.

Sequenced: naive CD4+ T cells from blood. The TCR was taken from a woman aged 25 to 39 with type 1 diabetes. This chain connects TRBV5-1 to TRBJ1-1, with D unclear. CDR3 sequence reads: CASSLQQINTEAFF. DNA for the CDR3: TGCGCCAGCAGCTTGCAACAGATCAACACTGAAGCTTTCTTT. The full variable domain, its missing parts supplied by reference TRBV5-1 and TRBJ1-1, is KAGVTQTPRYLIKTRGQQVTLSCSPISGHRSVSWYQQTPGQGLQFLFEYFSETQRNKGNFPGRFSGRQFSNSRSEMNVSTLELGDSALYLCASSLQQINTEAFFGQGTRLTVV.